The sequence of this TCR beta chain was determined in a study of cytomegalovirus exposure and HLA in healthy donors. Study summary: Across roughly 400 genotyped donors, about 86% landed in the Caucasian-associated ancestry cluster.

60 Vbeta and 13 Jbeta primers were used in PCR. Using immunoSEQ multiplex PCR, the repertoire was profiled, and TCRdb retains in-frame clones only, with some absent. The sample records about 140,000 clones, about 85% being singletons. Trimming left V 5 bases short and J 2 bases short, with 8 bases between. Germline values: CDR1 SEHNR, CDR2 FQNEAQ (reference sequence). The length of the CDR3 is 13 residues. Points from the study as a whole: Later work associated roughly 17,000 TCR beta sequences with HLA alleles at 0.05 false discovery rate. Sequencing likely generated an artifact that appeared as a cluster of highly shared sequence variants. Several of the most significant clusters were apparently associated with common viral pathogens in a later analysis.

For this clone: The antigen is unknown.

The sample taken for sequencing was PBMCs. The clonotype originates from a female donor in good health and CMV-seronegative. This chain links TRBV7-9 with TRBJ2-3; perhaps TRBD2 as D (5 bases). CDR3: CASSRGVTDTQYF. CDR3 DNA: TGTGCCAGCAGCCGGGGAGTCACAGATACGCAGTATTTT.